These 19 T cell receptor beta chains were sequenced from one sample in a study of OX40 agonist ivuxolimab in advanced cancers. Profiled with immunoSEQ multiplex PCR; TCRdb holds only in-frame clones, not every one. Seen here are about 80,000 clones, over 85% observed once, and the top ten hold around 4.9%. The sample was CD4+ or CD8+ T cells sorted from blood, taken in a trial of the OX40 agonist ivuxolimab. Every receptor here comes from an adult with an advanced solid tumor such as melanoma, head and neck, liver or kidney cancer.

This chain joins TRBV6-5 and TRBJ2-7; D gene uncertain. The CDR3 runs to 13 residues. With 6 bases removed from V and 3 bases from J, the gap between germline ends came to 12 bases. Germline-derived CDR1 and CDR2 are MNHEY and SVGAGI. CDR3 nucleotides: TGTGCCAGCAGCCCCGCCCCCCGCTACGAGCAGTACTTC. It translates to CASSPAPRYEQYF.

The chain combines TRBV28 with TRBJ1-2; D call uncertain. The CDR3 runs 12 residues. Germline CDR1 and CDR2: MDHEN and SYDVKM. The V and J ends lost 2 bases and 1 base respectively, with 2 bases between them. CDR3 protein: CASSLLNYGYTF. DNA of the CDR3: TGTGCCAGCAGTTTACTTAACTATGGCTACACCTTC.

The chain is built from TRBV5-5 and TRBJ2-7; 7 positions agree with TRBD1. CDR3 length: 15 residues. Trimming cost V 0 bases and J 2 bases; bases outside gene matches: 5. The germline gives CDR1 SGHKS, CDR2 YYEKEE (reference sequence). CDR3 residues: CASSLVRDRAYEQYF. The CDR3 DNA follows: TGTGCCAGCAGCTTGGTCCGGGACAGAGCCTACGAGCAGTACTTC.

The rearrangement uses TRBV18 and TRBJ2-1; a weak D match, TRBD1 (6 bases). V was clipped by 2 bases and J by 6 bases, with 17 bases between them. Germline V gene data show CDR1 as KGHSH and CDR2 as LQKENI. This CDR3 spans 16 amino acids. In nucleotides, the CDR3 is TGTGCCAGCTCACCATCCCAGGGGAGAGAGACCAATGAGCAGTTCTTC. It translates to CASSPSQGRETNEQFF.

The genes are TRBV7-2 and TRBJ2-7, with TRBD2 identical over 10 bases. The V gene's germline CDR1 is SGHTA and CDR2 FQGNSA. J was trimmed by 0 bases and V by 8 bases; bases with no gene match: 4. This CDR3 spans 14 amino acids. The CDR3 reads CASAGTSASYEQYF. CDR3 bases: TGTGCCAGCGCCGGGACTAGCGCCTCCTACGAGCAGTACTTC.

V usage is TRBV11-2 and J usage is TRBJ2-7; no firm D call. The V end lost 5 bases, the J end lost 1 base, and 15 bases lay between the germline ends. The length of the CDR3 is 15 residues. The germline V gene encodes CDR1 SGHAT and CDR2 FQNNGV. The CDR3: CASSIGPRASYEQYF. DNA for the CDR3: TGTGCCAGCAGCATAGGTCCACGGGCATCCTACGAGCAGTACTTC.

The chain joins TRBV9 to TRBJ2-1, with 10 bases that match TRBD1. Trimming at V came to 3 bases and at J to 4 bases, leaving 13 bases not matched to a gene. This CDR3 has 18 amino acids. Germline CDR1 is SGDLS and CDR2 is YYNGEE. The DNA of the CDR3 is TGTGCCAGCAGCGATGGGACAGGGGCCGACGGCCCTTACAATGAGCAGTTCTTC. Translating gives CASSDGTGADGPYNEQFF. Combining the CDR3 with reference TRBV9 and TRBJ2-1 gives the whole variable domain DSGVTQTPKHLITATGQRVTLRCSPRSGDLSVYWYQQSLDQGLQFLIQYYNGEERAKGNILERFSAQQFPDLHSELNLSSLELGDSALYFCASSDGTGADGPYNEQFFGPGTRLTVL.

The chain has TRBV2 and TRBJ1-3, with D tentatively TRBD1 (6 bases). From germline, CDR1 is SNHLY and CDR2 FYNNEI. This CDR3 has 15 residues. With 11 bases removed from V and 0 bases from J, the gap between germline ends came to 17 bases. Here the CDR3 DNA reads TGTGCCGGCGGGGGCAAACCAGGCTCTGGAAACACCATATATTTT. Amino acids: CAGGGKPGSGNTIYF. The complete variable domain, with remaining parts taken from reference TRBV2 and TRBJ1-3, reads EPEVTQTPSHQVTQMGQEVILRCVPISNHLYFYWYRQILGQKVEFLVSFYNNEISEKSEIFDDQFSVERPDGSNFTLKIRSTKLEDSAMYFCAGGGKPGSGNTIYFGEGSWLTVV.

The CDR3 sequence is CASRPRGADNEQFF. For the CDR3, the DNA is TGCGCCAGCAGACCTAGGGGCGCGGACAATGAGCAGTTCTTC. The chain joins TRBV5-1 to TRBJ2-1; weak D call: TRBD1 (5 bases). The V gene's germline CDR1 is SGHRS and CDR2 YFSETQ. This CDR3 contains 14 residues. The V gene lost 5 bases and the J gene lost 5 bases, with 14 bases spanning the gap.

This clone was found a few times. The chain couples TRBV5-4 to TRBJ2-7; 8 bases match TRBD2. This CDR3 comprises 16 residues. Losses at the gene ends were 3 bases for V and 5 bases for J; bases not matched to a gene: 13. The germline V gene has CDR1 SGHNT and CDR2 YYREEE (reference sequence). CDR3 region: CASSSAGGRGIHEQYF. In nucleotides, the CDR3 is TGTGCCAGCAGCTCCGCGGGAGGCCGCGGGATCCACGAGCAGTACTTC.

This chain links TRBV7-8 with TRBJ2-7, with 8 bases aligning to TRBD2. The germline gives CDR1 SGHVS, CDR2 FQNEAQ. V dropped 5 bases and J dropped 2; count of bases not matched to a gene: 17. This CDR3 has 18 residues. The CDR3 spells CASSLNLRGAGAPYEQYF. In nucleotides, the CDR3 is TGTGCCAGCAGCCTAAACTTACGGGGAGCGGGGGCCCCCTACGAGCAGTACTTC.

V and J are TRBV7-6 and TRBJ2-1, with 9 nucleotides matching TRBD2. The germline gives CDR1 SGHVS, CDR2 FNYEAQ. The CDR3 covers 15 residues. V dropped 2 bases and J dropped 7; count of bases not matched to a gene: 6. The CDR3 spells CASSLLSSGINEQFF. Written as DNA, the CDR3 is TGTGCCAGCAGCTTACTTTCTAGCGGGATAAATGAGCAGTTCTTC. Full variable domain (remainder filled in from reference TRBV7-6 and TRBJ2-1): GAGVSQSPRYKVTKRGQDVALRCDPISGHVSLYWYRQALGQGPEFLTYFNYEAQQDKSGLPNDRFSAERPEGSISTLTIQRTEQRDSAMYRCASSLLSSGINEQFFGPGTRLTVL.

The J gene is TRBJ1-1, the V gene TRBV11-2, with 7 nucleotides matching TRBD1. Germline V gene sequence: CDR1 SGHAT, CDR2 FQNNGV. The length of the CDR3 is 16 residues. J gave up 1 base and V 2 bases, and 7 bases lay outside the gene matches. The CDR3: CASSLLPGGRNTEAFF. In DNA form, the CDR3 reads TGTGCCAGCAGCTTATTGCCAGGGGGGAGGAACACTGAAGCTTTCTTT.

The chain combines TRBV11-2 with TRBJ2-2, with TRBD1 identical over 7 bases. The trim removed 4 bases at V and 0 bases at J, leaving 8 bases unmatched. Per germline, CDR1 SGHAT and CDR2 FQNNGV. The CDR3 sequence is 17 residues long. The CDR3 DNA reads TGTGCCAGCAGCTCATCCACCGGGACAGCGAACACCGGGGAGCTGTTTTTT. It translates to CASSSSTGTANTGELFF.

The V gene is TRBV6-5, the J gene TRBJ2-1; 7 bases match TRBD2. After removal of 8 bases from V and 5 bases from J, the junction contained 12 bases not matched to a gene. The germline gives CDR1 MNHEY, CDR2 SVGAGI. This CDR3 has 15 amino acids. CDR3 nucleotide sequence: TGTGCCAGCGGGGAGGGAGCGGGACTTGACAATGAGCAGTTCTTC. Its translation: CASGEGAGLDNEQFF.

This clone appeared a single time. This sequence joins TRBV4-3 and TRBJ2-1, with 7 bases that match TRBD2. The length of the CDR3 is 15 residues. Unmatched junction bases numbered 2, after V lost 0 bases and J lost 3 bases. Germline V CDR1 and CDR2: LGHNA, YSLEER. CDR3 nucleotide sequence: TGCGCCAGCAGCCAAGAAGGACTAGACTACAATGAGCAGTTCTTC. It yields the protein CASSQEGLDYNEQFF.

The rearrangement joins TRBV6-1 to TRBJ2-7; 8 nucleotides align to TRBD2. The germline V gene has CDR1 MNHNS and CDR2 SASEGT. J gave up 3 bases and V 4 bases, and 8 bases lay outside the gene matches. The CDR3 loop spans 15 amino acids. CDR3 protein: CASSGTSHSIYEQYF. The CDR3 DNA reads as TGTGCCAGCAGTGGGACTAGCCACTCAATCTACGAGCAGTACTTC.

The V and J genes are TRBV5-6 and TRBJ2-7, with TRBD1 matching 7 bases. This CDR3 contains 13 residues. Germline V CDR1 and CDR2: SGHDT, YYEEEE. V lost 4 bases and J lost 3; bases outside the gene matches: 4. CDR3 DNA sequence: TGTGCCAGCAGCCGCAGGGGGTACTACGAGCAGTACTTC. Protein sequence: CASSRRGYYEQYF.

The rearrangement uses TRBV15 and TRBJ2-3; no clear D. CDR3 size: 14 residues. Germline lookup yields CDR1 LNHNV and CDR2 YYDKDF (reference sequence). V was shortened by 0 bases and J by 4 bases, with 8 bases between the two germline ends. CDR3 residues: CATSREQVPDTQYF. Written as DNA, the CDR3 is TGTGCCACCAGCAGAGAGCAAGTTCCAGATACGCAGTATTTT.